These T cell receptor beta chains were read from a single sample in a study of blood T cell repertoires in COVID-19. Only in-frame clones appear in the TCRdb table, and some are missing; sequencing was by immunoSEQ multiplex PCR. The sample holds about 80,000 clones; around 76% are singletons and the top ten take about 15%. Material for sequencing was peripheral blood. The receptor source for this set is a man aged 70-80 years with active or convalescent COVID-19. Both conserved end residues are part of each CDR3. The order of the fields is clone size, V gene, D gene, J gene, CDR3 DNA, CDR3 protein. A D gene is named only where the DNA matches it firmly. The size entry is marked missing in some rows and otherwise reads once, few, many or a size class.

NA,TRBV10-1,NA,TRBJ2-7,TGCGCCAGCAGCCCTGAGCAGGGGCAGGTCGAGCAGTACTTC,CASSPEQGQVEQYF
few,TRBV3-1/TRBV3-2,NA,TRBJ2-7,TGTGCCAGCAGCCGACTAAATCCTGCTTACGAGCAGTACTTC,CASSRLNPAYEQYF
NA,TRBV27,NA,TRBJ1-5,TGTGCCAGCGGGTACAGGGACAATCAGCCCCAGCATTTT,CASGYRDNQPQHF
NA,TRBV29-1,NA,TRBJ2-5,TGCAGCGTTAACAGGGTGTTCCAAGAGACCCAGTACTTC,CSVNRVFQETQYF
few,TRBV18,NA,TRBJ2-7,TGTGCCAGCTCCGCGACGACCTCGGGGGACGAGCAGTACTTC,CASSATTSGDEQYF
few,TRBV28,NA,TRBJ2-5,TGTGCCAGCAGTAGGGGTTCAAGGCCAGAGACCCAGTACTTC,CASSRGSRPETQYF
NA,TRBV29-1,TRBD1,TRBJ1-1,TGCAGCGTTAGGGTGACAGGGGGTGAAGCTTTCTTT,CSVRVTGGEAFF
NA,TRBV5-1,NA,TRBJ2-1,TGCGCCAGCAGCGCTGGGGCAGGGGGAGGAACTGAGCAGTTCTTC,CASSAGAGGGTEQFF
NA,TRBV6-5,TRBD1,TRBJ1-5,TGTGCCAGCAGCCCCGGGACAGATAGCAATCAGCCCCAGCATTTT,CASSPGTDSNQPQHF
NA,TRBV5-1,TRBD1,TRBJ1-1,TGCGCCAGCAGCCGGGGACAGACCCTGAACACTGAAGCTTTCTTT,CASSRGQTLNTEAFF
once,TRBV5-4,NA,TRBJ2-1,TGTGCCAGCAGCGCGGGATCCGGGAACAATGAGCAGTTCTTC,CASSAGSGNNEQFF
NA,TRBV28,NA,TRBJ1-5,TGTGCCAGTGCGGGGTCGACAGCCCGGGAGGGGCCCCAGCATTTT,CASAGSTAREGPQHF
NA,TRBV4-2,TRBD2,TRBJ2-3,TGTGCCAGCAGCCAGTTAGCGGGGGGAGAAGATACGCAGTATTTT,CASSQLAGGEDTQYF
few,TRBV9,NA,TRBJ2-1,TGTGCCAGCAGCGTCAGCTTGGAGGGGGGGAGGCAGTTCTTC,CASSVSLEGGRQFF
NA,TRBV10-3,TRBD1,TRBJ1-2,TGTGCCATCGGACAGGGTGTAGAGTATGGCTACACCTTC,CAIGQGVEYGYTF
NA,TRBV2,NA,TRBJ1-2,TGTGCCAGCAGACTCGTGGAGCACTATGGCTACACCTTC,CASRLVEHYGYTF
NA,TRBV2,NA,TRBJ2-3,TGTGCCAGCAGCCCTACAGGCACGCAGTATTTT,CASSPTGTQYF
NA,TRBV5-1,TRBD2,TRBJ2-7,TGCGCCAGCAGCCCAGGACTAGCGGGGGCCCACGAGCAGTACTTC,CASSPGLAGAHEQYF
NA,TRBV6-6,NA,TRBJ1-5,TGTGCCAGCAGCCGCCCATTAGAGGGTAATCAGCCCCAGCATTTT,CASSRPLEGNQPQHF
NA,TRBV9,NA,TRBJ2-7,TGTGCCAGCAGCGTACGCCAGGCGGGCGAGCAGTACTTC,CASSVRQAGEQYF
NA,TRBV4-1,TRBD1,TRBJ1-1,TGCGCCAGCAGCCAAGAGTTCAGGACAGGGGGCACTGAAGCTTTCTTT,CASSQEFRTGGTEAFF
NA,TRBV18,TRBD1,TRBJ2-7,TGTGCCAGCTCACCACCGGGACAGGGAAGCCCCTACGAGCAGTACTTC,CASSPPGQGSPYEQYF
many,TRBV24-1,TRBD1,TRBJ2-1,TGTGCCACCAGCACTCGCACAGGGGTTGAGCAGTTCTTC,CATSTRTGVEQFF
NA,TRBV28,NA,TRBJ1-2,TGTGCCAGCAGCCTTCCTACAGGGAAGGTTGGCTACACCTTC,CASSLPTGKVGYTF
NA,TRBV30,TRBD2,TRBJ2-5,TGTGCCGGGGGGGCCGGGGGGGAGTCTGAGACCCAGTACTTC,CAGGAGGESETQYF
few,TRBV7-9,NA,TRBJ1-6,TGTGCCAGCAAGGCAAGCAGCCTAGGGGATAATTCACCCCTCCACTTT,CASKASSLGDNSPLHF
NA,TRBV7-8,NA,TRBJ1-5,TGTGCCAGCAGCCCCCAGCCCCGCGGTCCCACTAGCAATCAGCCCCAGCATTTT,CASSPQPRGPTSNQPQHF
NA,TRBV30,NA,TRBJ1-2,TGTGCGTGGGAATCAGGGACTAACTATGGCTACACCTTC,CAWESGTNYGYTF
NA,TRBV4-2,TRBD2,TRBJ2-1,TGTGCCAGCAGCCAAATTAGTGCTAGCGGAGACAATGAGCAGTTCTTC,CASSQISASGDNEQFF
NA,TRBV6-5,TRBD1,TRBJ1-3,TGTGCCAGCAGTCGTACAGGGGAGCATGGAAACACCATATATTTT,CASSRTGEHGNTIYF
NA,TRBV7-9,NA,TRBJ2-5,TGTGCCAGCAGCTTAGCGGGGGGGCCAGAGACCCAGTACTTC,CASSLAGGPETQYF
NA,TRBV6-5,NA,TRBJ1-2,TGTGCCATCCGCGACAGCCCCTATGGCTACACCTTC,CAIRDSPYGYTF
NA,TRBV10-1,TRBD1,TRBJ1-5,TGCGCCAGCAGGGACAGGCCCCGAGGGCAGCCCCAGCATTTT,CASRDRPRGQPQHF
NA,TRBV7-2,TRBD2,TRBJ2-3,TGTGCCAGCAGAGATCCTAGCGGCCCGGGGGATACGCAGTATTTT,CASRDPSGPGDTQYF
once,TRBV30,NA,TRBJ1-2,TGTGCCTGGAGTCGTGATGGCTACACCTTC,CAWSRDGYTF
few,TRBV2,NA,TRBJ2-3,TGTGCCAGCAGTCGTAGGGGGGGGCGTAGCGATACGCAGTATTTT,CASSRRGGRSDTQYF
NA,TRBV10-3,NA,TRBJ1-2,TGTGCCATCCAACAGGATGGTCGAGCTAACTATGGCTACACCTTC,CAIQQDGRANYGYTF
NA,TRBV7-3,NA,TRBJ2-5,TGTGCCAGCAGCGCTACAGGTTGGGAGACCCAGTACTTC,CASSATGWETQYF
NA,TRBV19,TRBD1,TRBJ1-5,TGTGCCAGTAGGGGACAGGGCGCGCAGCCCCAGCATTTT,CASRGQGAQPQHF
few,TRBV5-4,NA,TRBJ1-2,TGTGCCAGCAGCCTACTGGACAGCGTCTATGGCTACACCTTC,CASSLLDSVYGYTF
NA,TRBV30,TRBD1,TRBJ2-7,TGTGCCTGGAGTTGGACAGGTAGTAACTACGAGCAGTACTTC,CAWSWTGSNYEQYF
NA,TRBV7-9,TRBD2,TRBJ2-2,TGTGCCAGCAGCTCGTCCCTTGAGCCAGCGGGGTTGGGCGGGGAGCTGTTTTTT,CASSSSLEPAGLGGELFF
NA,TRBV30,TRBD1,TRBJ1-1,TGTGCCTGGGGGACAGGAGACACTGAAGCTTTCTTT,CAWGTGDTEAFF